The 21 T cell receptor beta chains given below trace back to one sample, sequenced in a study of blood T cell repertoires in COVID-19. TCRdb's copy holds only in-frame clones and misses some; the assay was immunoSEQ multiplex PCR. The table has some 110,000 clones, approximately 89% seen once. Sequenced sample: peripheral blood. The receptors shown here come from a woman aged 80 or older with COVID-19, enrolled during active disease.

This clone appeared a single time. The chain uses TRBV28 and TRBJ2-7, with TRBD1 identical over 9 bases. Trimming cost V 5 bases and J 6 bases; bases outside gene matches: 8. The CDR3 covers 14 residues. Germline V gene data show CDR1 as MDHEN and CDR2 as SYDVKM. Written as DNA, the CDR3 is TGTGCCAGCAGTCTACCGGGACAGGGTTCCGAGCAGTACTTC. Protein product: CASSLPGQGSEQYF.

V usage is TRBV6-2 or TRBV6-3 and J usage is TRBJ2-7, with TRBD1 identical over 9 bases. The CDR3 length is 16 residues. After removal of 2 bases from V and 2 bases from J, the junction contained 7 bases not matched to a gene. CDR1 and CDR2 from the germline V gene are MNHEY and SVGEGT. The CDR3 DNA sequence: TGTGCCAGCAGTTACCGGGGACAGGGATGGACCTACGAGCAGTACTTC. It encodes CASSYRGQGWTYEQYF.

The chain has TRBV25-1 and TRBJ1-3; 7 bases are a match to TRBD1. Trimming cost V 7 bases and J 2 bases; bases outside gene matches: 8. Germline CDR1 reads MGHDK; CDR2 reads SYGVNS. The CDR3 runs to 15 residues. The CDR3 DNA is TGTGCCAGCATCGACGACAGGGTAGCTGGAAACACCATATATTTT. Protein: CASIDDRVAGNTIYF.

The V gene is TRBV28, the J gene TRBJ1-5; D remains unclear. From germline, CDR1 is MDHEN and CDR2 SYDVKM. V lost 5 bases and J 1 base, leaving 6 bases between the germline ends. CDR3 length: 13 residues. CDR3 protein: CASSRGSNQPQHF. CDR3 sequence (DNA): TGTGCCAGCAGTCGGGGAAGCAATCAGCCCCAGCATTTT.

This chain uses TRBV4-1 with TRBJ2-2; 8 positions match TRBD2. The V and J ends lost 1 base and 0 bases, in that order; junction bases with no gene match: 4. The CDR3 sequence is 17 residues long. Germline V CDR1 and CDR2: MGHRA, YSYEKL. DNA for the CDR3: TGCGCCAGCAGCCAAGGGCTAGCGGGCCCGAACACCGGGGAGCTGTTTTTT. This translates into CASSQGLAGPNTGELFF.

The V and J genes are TRBV7-6 and TRBJ1-4; 9 positions agree with TRBD1. Per the germline V gene, CDR1 is SGHVS and CDR2 is FNYEAQ. This CDR3 is 15 amino acids long. V trimming: 5 bases; J trimming: 5 bases; junction bases outside the gene matches: 6. CDR3: CASSPTGTGNEKLFF. CDR3 nucleotide sequence: TGTGCCAGCAGCCCAACCGGGACAGGGAATGAAAAACTGTTTTTT.

This clone appeared a single time. This chain links TRBV19 with TRBJ2-1, with D maybe TRBD2 (6 bases). Deletions cut 6 bases from V and 10 bases from J, with 13 bases between. The CDR3 is 12 amino acids. From germline, CDR1 is LNHDA and CDR2 SQIVND (reference sequence). CDR3: CASRSGGEEQFF. Here the CDR3 DNA reads TGTGCCAGTAGATCCGGCGGGGAAGAGCAGTTCTTC.

This chain connects TRBV28 to TRBJ1-1, with D possibly matching TRBD1 (6 bases). CDR3 size: 13 residues. Germline V gives CDR1 MDHEN, CDR2 SYDVKM. Deletions cut 8 bases from V and 0 bases from J, with 10 bases between. This chain's CDR3 is CASQGSMNTEAFF. As DNA, the CDR3 is TGTGCCAGCCAGGGGTCCATGAACACTGAAGCTTTCTTT.

The CDR3 coding sequence is TGCGCCAGCAGCGGACTAGCGGGAGGCCCAGATACGCAGTATTTT. Protein product: CASSGLAGGPDTQYF. The V gene is TRBV5-1, the J gene TRBJ2-3, with 14 bases fitting TRBD2. The CDR3 sequence is 15 residues long. Germline V gene sequence: CDR1 SGHRS, CDR2 YFSETQ. V lost 4 bases, J lost 4 bases, and 2 bases stayed unmatched. Filled out from reference TRBV5-1 and TRBJ2-3, the complete variable domain reads KAGVTQTPRYLIKTRGQQVTLSCSPISGHRSVSWYQQTPGQGLQFLFEYFSETQRNKGNFPGRFSGRQFSNSRSEMNVSTLELGDSALYLCASSGLAGGPDTQYFGPGTRLTVL.

CDR3 DNA: TGTGCCAGCAGGGAGGGCGTGAACACCGGGGAGCTGTTTTTT. This codes for CASREGVNTGELFF. The genes are TRBV6-5 and TRBJ2-2; D might be TRBD2 (6 bases). The V gene lost 6 bases and the J gene lost 1 base, with 9 bases spanning the gap. The length of the CDR3 is 14 residues. Germline V gene data show CDR1 as MNHEY and CDR2 as SVGAGI.

This chain links TRBV7-6 with TRBJ2-1; 12 nucleotides align to TRBD2. The germline CDR1 and CDR2 sequences are SGHVS and FNYEAQ. V gave up 5 bases and J gave up 9 bases; unmatched junction bases: 11. The length of the CDR3 is 16 residues. In nucleotides, the CDR3 is TGTGCCAGCAGCGCCCTGACTAGCGGGAGTCCCGGTGAGCAGTTCTTC. Its translation is CASSALTSGSPGEQFF.

The V and J genes are TRBV9 and TRBJ1-4, with D hard to call. Per germline, CDR1 SGDLS and CDR2 YYNGEE. The CDR3 covers 14 residues. With 4 bases removed from V and 7 bases from J, the gap between germline ends came to 14 bases. The CDR3 coding sequence is TGTGCCAGCAGCTTAGATGGTTTCGGTGAAAAACTGTTTTTT. Protein: CASSLDGFGEKLFF.

The rearrangement uses TRBV19 and TRBJ2-2, with a tentative D call TRBD2 (5 bases). The germline gives CDR1 LNHDA, CDR2 SQIVND (reference sequence). V lost 5 bases to trimming and J lost 1 base, with 11 bases between them. This CDR3 region has 15 residues. The CDR3 spells CASSPRTWNTGELFF. In nucleotides, the CDR3 is TGTGCCAGTAGTCCCAGGACTTGGAACACCGGGGAGCTGTTTTTT.

This clone has a single count. The V call is TRBV10-3, the J call TRBJ2-5, with 15 bases fitting TRBD2. Trimming took 6 bases from V and 5 from J; bases not matched to a gene: 4. The CDR3 is 15 residues long. Germline V gene data show CDR1 as ENHRY and CDR2 as SYGVKD. The CDR3 region is CAIRAGTSGRETQYF. CDR3 in DNA: TGTGCCATCAGAGCCGGGACTAGCGGGAGGGAGACCCAGTACTTC.

This chain uses TRBV5-1 with TRBJ2-3; TRBD2 aligns across 10 bases. Losses at the gene ends were 6 bases for V and 2 bases for J; bases not matched to a gene: 9. The CDR3 sequence is 16 residues long. Germline V lookup: CDR1 SGHRS, CDR2 YFSETQ. CDR3 residues: CASKGLAGATTDTQYF. For the CDR3, the DNA is TGCGCCAGCAAAGGCCTAGCGGGAGCAACCACAGATACGCAGTATTTT.

This clone came up once. This chain connects TRBV11-2 to TRBJ2-5, with D possibly TRBD2 on 5 matching bases. Trimming shortened V by 5 bases and J by 4 bases, and 8 bases separated the two germline ends. The CDR3 spans 12 residues. CDR1 and CDR2 (germline): SGHAT, FQNNGV. The CDR3 loop reads CASSHGIETQYF. DNA of the CDR3: TGTGCCAGCAGCCACGGGATAGAGACCCAGTACTTC.

The chain's CDR3 is CSVERLAGEQFF. The DNA of the CDR3 is TGCAGCGTTGAAAGGCTAGCAGGAGAGCAGTTCTTC. V usage is TRBV29-1 and J usage is TRBJ2-1, with a tentative D call TRBD2 (5 bases). The ends were cut back, 2 bases at V and 10 bases at J, with 12 bases in the middle. Germline-derived CDR1 and CDR2 are SQVTM and ANQGSEA. The CDR3 extends over 12 amino acids.

The chain links TRBV18 to TRBJ1-1; D is unclear. The CDR3 contains 13 residues. Germline assignment: CDR1 KGHSH and CDR2 LQKENI. Trimming removed 4 bases at V and 5 bases at J, with 11 bases between. The CDR3 loop is CASSLSTGTEAFF. The CDR3 region has the DNA TGTGCCAGCTCACTTTCGACGGGTACTGAAGCTTTCTTT.

The chain joins TRBV9 to TRBJ2-6, with 11 bases that match TRBD1. Germline trimming cut 4 bases from V and 5 bases from J; bases unmatched to any gene: 11. Germline lookup yields CDR1 SGDLS and CDR2 YYNGEE. The CDR3 has 18 amino acids. The CDR3 DNA is TGTGCCAGCAGCCCGGAGCCGGGACAGGGGGGTTGGGCCAACGTCCTGACTTTC. Protein: CASSPEPGQGGWANVLTF.

On this clone: Other DNA sequences within the sample encode an identical CDR3. The chain recombines TRBV15 with TRBJ2-3; 9 bases fit TRBD2. The CDR3 has 17 residues. The V segment lost 3 bases and the J segment 5 bases; nucleotides outside the gene matches: 12. From germline, CDR1 is LNHNV and CDR2 YYDKDF (reference sequence). CDR3 in DNA: TGTGCCACCAGCAGGGGGAAAGCGGGAGGCCGGGTAGATACGCAGTATTTT. This sequence encodes CATSRGKAGGRVDTQYF.

This clone appeared a few times. CDR3 sequence: CASKRDGANTEAFF. The CDR3 DNA reads TGTGCCAGCAAGCGGGATGGGGCGAACACTGAAGCTTTCTTT. The chain employs TRBV2 and TRBJ1-1; TRBD1 is a possible D gene (5 bases). Germline V gene lookup returns CDR1 SNHLY and CDR2 FYNNEI. The CDR3 runs 14 residues. Trimming cost V 7 bases and J 1 base, with 13 bases left between them.